This TCR beta chain originates from a study of T cells after yellow fever vaccination. Study-wide findings and caveats: Compared with primary, the secondary response was weaker and peaked at day 5, not 15. Shared CD4/CD8 clonotypes were a small share, likely from convergent recombination. Booster samples showed a return of most primary-vaccination clones (under 97% CD4, 88% CD8).

V lost 6 bases, J lost 6 bases, and 12 bases lay in between. The CDR3 totals 14 residues. It was through 5'RACE template switching that TCR cDNA was made, with a universal primer site and UMIs added. TCRdb re-derived calls from the 5' RACE reads in MiXCR, one entry per CDR3 protein. The table includes 230,000 or so distinct CDR3 sequences, about 3.7% detected once. This clonotype was seen at least ten times. Its antigen remains unknown. The origin of this receptor is a young man who received the YFV17D yellow fever vaccine. The chain carries TRBV12-3 or TRBV12-4 and TRBJ1-6, with D maybe TRBD1 (5 bases). Material: PBMCs, obtained 15 days after the yellow fever booster vaccination. CDR3: CASRRQGGNSPLHF. Written as DNA, the CDR3 is TGTGCCAGCAGACGGCAGGGTGGTAATTCACCCCTCCACTTT.